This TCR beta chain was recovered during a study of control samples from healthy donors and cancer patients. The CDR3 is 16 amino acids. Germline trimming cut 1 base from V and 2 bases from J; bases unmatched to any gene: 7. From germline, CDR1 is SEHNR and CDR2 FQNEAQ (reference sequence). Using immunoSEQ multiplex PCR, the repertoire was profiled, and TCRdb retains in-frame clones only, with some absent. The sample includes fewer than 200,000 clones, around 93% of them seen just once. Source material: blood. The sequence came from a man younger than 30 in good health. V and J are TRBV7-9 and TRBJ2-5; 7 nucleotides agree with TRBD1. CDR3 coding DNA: TGTGCCAGCAGCTTAGACCGGGGACAGTATCAAGAGACCCAGTACTTC. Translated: CASSLDRGQYQETQYF.